This T cell receptor (beta chain) was profiled in a study of Ad26.COV2.S vaccination and SARS-CoV-2 variants. The treatment is: around 19 received Ad26.COV2.S at low or high dose, single or two shots; roughly five received placebo; per-sample allocation not given. Collection of samples fell on day 63 after the first vaccine or placebo injection. The CDR3 sequence is 17 residues long. The V and J ends lost 6 bases and 2 bases, in that order; junction bases with no gene match: 15. Germline V gives CDR1 SEHNR, CDR2 FQNEAQ (reference sequence). Only in-frame clones appear in the TCRdb table, and some are missing; sequencing was by immunoSEQ multiplex PCR. This table has roughly 320,000 clones, just under 85% appearing once.

The chain links TRBV7-9 to TRBJ1-1; TRBD1 matches at 7 bases. This receptor was taken from a person between 18 and 60 years old who received the Ad26.COV2.S COVID-19 vaccine or a placebo. The sample was peripheral blood, taken in a trial of Ad26.COV2.S vaccine versus placebo. CDR3 protein: CASRPSAGQGDNTEAFF. The CDR3 coding sequence is TGTGCCAGCAGACCCTCCGCTGGGCAGGGGGATAACACTGAAGCTTTCTTT.